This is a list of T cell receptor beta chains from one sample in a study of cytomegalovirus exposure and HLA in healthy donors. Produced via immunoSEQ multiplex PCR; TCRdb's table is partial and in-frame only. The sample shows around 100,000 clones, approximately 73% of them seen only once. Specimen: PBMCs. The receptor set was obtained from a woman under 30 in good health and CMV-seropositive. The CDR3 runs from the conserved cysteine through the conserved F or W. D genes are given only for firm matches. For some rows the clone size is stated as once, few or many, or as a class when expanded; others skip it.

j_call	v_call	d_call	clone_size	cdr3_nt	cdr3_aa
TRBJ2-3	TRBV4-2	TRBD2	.	TGTGCCAGCAGCCGGAACCAACGGGGGGGCTCGACAGATACGCAGTATTTT	CASSRNQRGGSTDTQYF
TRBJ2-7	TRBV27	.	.	TGTGCCAGCAATCCCCTGGGAGCGTCCTACGAGCAGTACTTC	CASNPLGASYEQYF
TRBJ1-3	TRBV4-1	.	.	TGCGCCAGCAGCCAAGTAAACTCTGGAAACACCATATATTTT	CASSQVNSGNTIYF
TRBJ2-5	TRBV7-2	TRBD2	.	TGTGCCAGCAGCTGGCAGGGCGGGAGCAAAGAGACCCAGTACTTC	CASSWQGGSKETQYF
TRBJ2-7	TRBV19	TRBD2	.	TGTGCCAGTAGTAATCGGACTAGCGGGGGGCCCTACGAGCAGTACTTC	CASSNRTSGGPYEQYF
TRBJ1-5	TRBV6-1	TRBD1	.	TGTGCCAGCAGTGAAGGGACAGGGGGCAGGGAGCCCCAGCATTTT	CASSEGTGGREPQHF
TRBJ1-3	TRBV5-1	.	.	TGCGCCAGCAGCTTGGTCGGGATCTCTGGAAACACCATATATTTT	CASSLVGISGNTIYF
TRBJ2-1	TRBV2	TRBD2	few	TGTGCCAGCAGTGAATTGGGACTAGCGGGGGGGCTCAATGAGCAGTTCTTC	CASSELGLAGGLNEQFF
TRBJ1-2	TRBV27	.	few	TGTGCCAGCAGTTTCAGGCAGACGATATATGGCTACACCTTC	CASSFRQTIYGYTF
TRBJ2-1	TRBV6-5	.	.	TGTGCCAGCAGTCTCAGGGTAGGCGAGCAGTTCTTC	CASSLRVGEQFF
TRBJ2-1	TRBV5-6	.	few	TGTGCCAGCAGCCCCCGACTCGACGCCTACAATGAGCAGTTCTTC	CASSPRLDAYNEQFF
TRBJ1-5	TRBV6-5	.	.	TGTGCCAGCAGTCAGCGGCCAGGGCCCCAGCATTTT	CASSQRPGPQHF
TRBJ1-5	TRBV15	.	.	TGTGCCACCAGCAGACCCACGGGGGGCAATCAGCCCCAGCATTTT	CATSRPTGGNQPQHF
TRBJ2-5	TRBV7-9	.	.	TGTGCCAGCAGCCGCCAGGAGACCCAGTACTTC	CASSRQETQYF
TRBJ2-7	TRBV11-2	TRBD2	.	TGTGCCAGCAGCTTCGACCGCTCTAGCGGGAGAGTATGGGACGAGCAGTACTTC	CASSFDRSSGRVWDEQYF
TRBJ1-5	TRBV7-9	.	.	TGTGCCAGCAGCTCATGGCCTAACCGGGACAAGAGGTGGAATCAGCCCCAGCATTTT	CASSSWPNRDKRWNQPQHF
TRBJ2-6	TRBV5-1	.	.	TGCGCCAGCAGGTCGCGGACAACCAACTCTGGGGCCAACGTCCTGACTTTC	CASRSRTTNSGANVLTF
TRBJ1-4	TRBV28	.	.	TGTGCCAGCAGTTTGTTATACTCAACTAATGAAAAACTGTTTTTT	CASSLLYSTNEKLFF
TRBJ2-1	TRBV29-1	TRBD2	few	TGCTCCCATAGGGGCGGGGGGGCCTACAATGAGCAGTTCTTC	CSHRGGGAYNEQFF
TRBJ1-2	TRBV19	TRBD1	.	TGTGCCAGTAGTATAGGCGGGACAGTACCCCGGAATGGCTACACCTTC	CASSIGGTVPRNGYTF
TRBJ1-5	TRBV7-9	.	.	TGTGCCAGCAGGACATACCCCGATCAGCCCCAGCATTTT	CASRTYPDQPQHF
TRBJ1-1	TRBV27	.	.	TGTGCCAGCAGTCCAATGACAGGCCTCAAGAACACTGAAGCTTTCTTT	CASSPMTGLKNTEAFF
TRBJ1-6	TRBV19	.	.	TGTGCCAGTAGTATAGGCGGCAGGGTGGATTCACCCCTCCACTTT	CASSIGGRVDSPLHF
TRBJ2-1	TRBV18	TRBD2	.	TGTGCCAGCTCACCTGGGCTAGCGGGAGGATCGAGCTCCTACAATGAGCAGTTCTTC	CASSPGLAGGSSSYNEQFF
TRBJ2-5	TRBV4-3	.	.	TGCGCCAGCAGCCCAAGAACAGGGCTAGAGACCCAGTACTTC	CASSPRTGLETQYF
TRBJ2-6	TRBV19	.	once	TGTGCCAGTAGAGCGTCAGGGGCTGGGGCCAACGTCCTGACTTTC	CASRASGAGANVLTF
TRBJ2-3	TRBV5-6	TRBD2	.	TGTGCCAGCAGCTTGTTAACTAGCGGGGATGGTTCAGATACGCAGTATTTT	CASSLLTSGDGSDTQYF
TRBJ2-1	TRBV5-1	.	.	TGCGCCAGCAGCTTGGAGGGGGGCCCAGGGAGGGTCAATGAGCAGTTCTTC	CASSLEGGPGRVNEQFF
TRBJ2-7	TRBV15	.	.	TGTGCCACCAGCGGTTACCAGGGGCTCTACGAGCAGTACTTC	CATSGYQGLYEQYF
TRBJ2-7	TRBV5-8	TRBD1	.	TGTGCCAGCAGCAGGGCCGGGACAGCGCTCGAGCAGTACTTC	CASSRAGTALEQYF
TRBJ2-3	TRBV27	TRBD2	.	TGTGCCAGCAGTTTAATTGAGCGGGACACAGATACGCAGTATTTT	CASSLIERDTDTQYF
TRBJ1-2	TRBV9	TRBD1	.	TGTGCCAGCAGCCCACCCGGGACAGGGGCCGTCGGCTACACCTTC	CASSPPGTGAVGYTF
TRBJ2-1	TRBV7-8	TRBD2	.	TGTGCCAGCAGCTTAGCGGCGGGAGTGTCTGCGCAGTTCTTC	CASSLAAGVSAQFF
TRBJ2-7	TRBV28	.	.	TGTGCCAGCAGTTTGTTGTCTACTTACTACGAGCAGTACTTC	CASSLLSTYYEQYF
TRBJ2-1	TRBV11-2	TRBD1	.	TGTGCCAGCAGCTTTGGACAGGGAAAGCAGTTCTTC	CASSFGQGKQFF
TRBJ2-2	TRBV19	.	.	TGTGCCAGTAGTAACCCGAGGACCGGGGAGCTGTTTTTT	CASSNPRTGELFF
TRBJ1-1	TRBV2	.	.	TGTGCCAGCCAGGACCGCGGGTTTCAAGAAGCTTTCTTT	CASQDRGFQEAFF
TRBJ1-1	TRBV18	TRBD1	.	TGTGCCAGCTCACCACGAACAGGGGGGAACACTGAAGCTTTCTTT	CASSPRTGGNTEAFF
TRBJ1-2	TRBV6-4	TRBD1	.	TGTGCCAGCAGTATCGGGACAGGCGCTTTCTATGGCTACACCTTC	CASSIGTGAFYGYTF
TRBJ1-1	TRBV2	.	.	TGTGCCAGCAGCGAAAATAGAGATCTCACTGAAGCTTTCTTT	CASSENRDLTEAFF
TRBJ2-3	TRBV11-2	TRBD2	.	TGTGCCAGCAGCTTCTTAGCGGGGGGGGATACGCAGTATTTT	CASSFLAGGDTQYF
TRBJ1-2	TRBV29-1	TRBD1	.	TGCAGCGTCGGCGAGACAGGGAATTATGGCTACACCTTC	CSVGETGNYGYTF
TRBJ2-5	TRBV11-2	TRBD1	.	TGTGCCAGCACCCTGGGGACAGAGGTCTTAGAGACCCAGTACTTC	CASTLGTEVLETQYF
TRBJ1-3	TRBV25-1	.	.	TGTGCCAGCAGTGATTTCCGGGACTCTGGAAACACCATATATTTT	CASSDFRDSGNTIYF
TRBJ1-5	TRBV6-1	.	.	TGTGCCAGCAGGCAGGATAGCAATCAGCCCCAGCATTTT	CASRQDSNQPQHF
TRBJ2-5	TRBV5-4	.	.	TGTGCCAGCAGCTTGTACAGGGTCAAGGAGACCCAGTACTTC	CASSLYRVKETQYF
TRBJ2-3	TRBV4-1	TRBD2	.	TGCGCCAGCAGCCATGGGGCAGGAATAGCGGGTGGCACAGATACGCAGTATTTT	CASSHGAGIAGGTDTQYF